The TCR beta chain under discussion was sequenced for a study of OX40 agonist ivuxolimab in advanced cancers. General observations from the study: With doses of 0.1 to 3.0 mg/kg, CD4+ and CD8+ blood T cells had undergone clonal expansion by week 6.

On cycle 4 day 1 and cycle 7 day 1, as well as at baseline, blood was sampled. Clones were read by immunoSEQ multiplex PCR, and TCRdb kept only the in-frame ones, dropping some. The sample consists of 85,000 to 130,000 clones, over 75% of them appearing once. This CDR3 is 12 amino acids long. CDR1 and CDR2 from the germline V gene are MNHNS and SASEGT. V lost 6 bases to trimming and J lost 0 bases, with 5 bases between them. As regards this clone: Antigen specificity is unknown.

The receptor's source is an adult with an advanced solid tumor such as melanoma, head and neck, liver or kidney cancer. The gene calls are TRBV6-1 and TRBJ1-1, with a weak D call TRBD1 (5 bases). The material sequenced was CD4+ or CD8+ T cells sorted from blood, taken in a trial of the OX40 agonist ivuxolimab. This chain's CDR3 is CASRTVNTEAFF. The CDR3 DNA is TGTGCCAGCAGGACAGTGAACACTGAAGCTTTCTTT.